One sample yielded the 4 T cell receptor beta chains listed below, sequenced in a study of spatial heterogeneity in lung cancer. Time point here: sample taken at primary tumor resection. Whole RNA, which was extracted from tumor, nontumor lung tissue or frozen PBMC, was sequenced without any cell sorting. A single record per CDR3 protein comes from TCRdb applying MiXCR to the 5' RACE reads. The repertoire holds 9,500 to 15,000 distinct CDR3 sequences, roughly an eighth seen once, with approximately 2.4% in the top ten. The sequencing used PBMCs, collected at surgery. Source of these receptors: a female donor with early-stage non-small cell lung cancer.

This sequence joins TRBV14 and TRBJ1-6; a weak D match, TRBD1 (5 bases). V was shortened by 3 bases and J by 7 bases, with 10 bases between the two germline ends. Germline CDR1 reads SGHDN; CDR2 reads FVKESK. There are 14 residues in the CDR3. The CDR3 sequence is CASSQGRLNSPLHF. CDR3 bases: TGTGCCAGCAGCCAGGGACGGCTAAATTCACCCCTCCACTTT.

The CDR3 region has the DNA TGCGCCAGCAGCCAAGATCCCTACGGGAATAGCAATCAGCCCCAGCATTTT. Protein product: CASSQDPYGNSNQPQHF. The chain joins TRBV4-1 to TRBJ1-5; D not certain. Trimming pared 0 bases from V and 0 bases from J, leaving 12 bases between. The CDR3 runs to 17 residues. CDR1 MGHRA and CDR2 YSYEKL come from the germline V gene.

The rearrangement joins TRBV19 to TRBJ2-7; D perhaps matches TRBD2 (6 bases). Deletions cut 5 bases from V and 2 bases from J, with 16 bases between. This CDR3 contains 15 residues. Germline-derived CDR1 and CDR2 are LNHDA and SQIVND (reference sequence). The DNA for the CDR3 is TGTGCCAGTAGTCCCCGGGGAGGAGGAACCTACGAGCAGTACTTC. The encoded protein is CASSPRGGGTYEQYF.

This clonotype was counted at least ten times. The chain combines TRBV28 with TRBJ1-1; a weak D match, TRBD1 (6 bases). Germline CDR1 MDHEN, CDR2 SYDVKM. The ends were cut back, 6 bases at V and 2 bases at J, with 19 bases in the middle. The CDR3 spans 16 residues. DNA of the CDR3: TGTGCCAGCAGCTACCTACGTAGGGGGACCAACACTGAAGCTTTCTTT. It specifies CASSYLRRGTNTEAFF.